Shown below are 14 T cell receptor beta chains from a single sample sequenced in a study of cytotoxic CD8 clonotypes in ibrutinib-treated CLL. The assay was immunoSEQ multiplex PCR, and TCRdb's table has in-frame clones only and misses some. The table lists fewer than 50,000 clones, about 69% of them singletons. The sample was PBMCs, taken after 24 months of ibrutinib treatment. Receptor source: a human donor with chronic lymphocytic leukemia.

V usage is TRBV19 and J usage is TRBJ2-7, with 7 bases that match TRBD1. The CDR3 is made up of 15 amino acids. The V gene end was trimmed by 5 bases and the J gene end by 0 bases; junction bases not matched to a gene: 7. The germline CDR1 and CDR2 sequences are LNHDA and SQIVND (reference sequence). The CDR3 protein is CASSADRMSSYEQYF. CDR3 bases: TGTGCCAGTAGTGCGGACAGGATGAGCTCCTACGAGCAGTACTTC. The variable domain in full, with the rest retrieved from reference TRBV19 and TRBJ2-7, is DGGITQSPKYLFRKEGQNVTLSCEQNLNHDAMYWYRQDPGQGLRLIYYSQIVNDFQKGDIAEGYSVSREKKESFPLTVTSAQKNPTAFYLCASSADRMSSYEQYFGPGTRLTVT.

The chain has TRBV7-2 and TRBJ2-7; possibly TRBD1 or TRBD2 for D (7 bases each). The CDR3 is made up of 16 amino acids. Deletions cut 10 bases from V and 4 bases from J, with 26 bases between. CDR1 and CDR2 from the germline V gene are SGHTA and FQGNSA. The CDR3 region is CANREGAALLDYEQYF. DNA for the CDR3: TGTGCCAACAGGGAGGGGGCAGCTCTACTGGATTACGAGCAGTACTTC.

This clone was counted a single time. This sequence joins TRBV9 and TRBJ2-3, with TRBD1 matching 9 bases. The trim removed 0 bases at V and 0 bases at J, leaving 5 bases unmatched. This CDR3 spans 17 amino acids. Looked up from germline, CDR1 is SGDLS and CDR2 is YYNGEE. This CDR3 is CASSVGGTGPSTDTQYF. The DNA of the CDR3 is TGTGCCAGCAGCGTAGGGGGGACAGGGCCTAGCACAGATACGCAGTATTTT. The whole variable domain, remainder taken from reference TRBV9 and TRBJ2-3, is DSGVTQTPKHLITATGQRVTLRCSPRSGDLSVYWYQQSLDQGLQFLIQYYNGEERAKGNILERFSAQQFPDLHSELNLSSLELGDSALYFCASSVGGTGPSTDTQYFGPGTRLTVL.

This clone was detected ten times or more. The chain's CDR3 is CSVQQGIDTQYF. Written as DNA, the CDR3 is TGCAGCGTCCAACAGGGGATAGATACGCAGTATTTT. The chain joins TRBV29-1 to TRBJ2-3, with 7 nucleotides matching TRBD1. The CDR3 is 12 amino acids. Germline V CDR1 and CDR2: SQVTM, ANQGSEA. V was pared by 6 bases and J by 5 bases, with 5 bases of the junction left unmatched.

This clone is a singleton in its sample. This chain joins TRBV5-1 and TRBJ2-7; 8 bases align to TRBD1. V lost 0 bases, J lost 0 bases, and 11 bases stayed unmatched. Germline CDR1 reads SGHRS; CDR2 reads YFSETQ. The CDR3 is made up of 18 amino acids. The CDR3 DNA follows: TGCGCCAGCAGCTTGGGTAGTTTTAAGGACAGGGCCTCCTACGAGCAGTACTTC. It encodes CASSLGSFKDRASYEQYF.

The chain combines TRBV11-2 with TRBJ2-7; TRBD2 aligns across 15 bases. The V and J ends lost 5 bases and 3 bases, in that order; junction bases with no gene match: 11. Germline values: CDR1 SGHAT, CDR2 FQNNGV. The CDR3 has 18 residues. The chain's CDR3 is CASSATGTSGGIRYEQYF. The DNA of the CDR3 is TGTGCCAGCAGCGCGACCGGGACTAGCGGGGGGATTCGCTACGAGCAGTACTTC.

This chain links TRBV2 with TRBJ2-1; TRBD1 or TRBD2 may be the D gene (5 bases each). V lost 3 bases and J 16 bases, leaving 16 bases between the germline ends. Germline loops: CDR1 SNHLY, CDR2 FYNNEI. The CDR3 is made up of 12 amino acids. This CDR3 is CASSDGTLETFF. The CDR3, as DNA: TGTGCCAGCAGTGATGGGACCCTGGAAACATTCTTC.

The rearrangement joins TRBV7-6 to TRBJ2-1; D gene ambiguous. V lost 3 bases and J lost 1, with 10 bases in between. This CDR3 spans 15 amino acids. Per the germline V gene, CDR1 is SGHVS and CDR2 is FNYEAQ. CDR3: CASSFETRSYNEQFF. The CDR3 DNA sequence: TGTGCCAGCAGCTTTGAAACCAGATCCTACAATGAGCAGTTCTTC. The variable domain in full, completed from reference TRBV7-6 and TRBJ2-1, reads GAGVSQSPRYKVTKRGQDVALRCDPISGHVSLYWYRQALGQGPEFLTYFNYEAQQDKSGLPNDRFSAERPEGSISTLTIQRTEQRDSAMYRCASSFETRSYNEQFFGPGTRLTVL.

This chain links TRBV2 with TRBJ1-1; the D gene is possibly TRBD1 (5 bases). The V and J ends lost 5 bases and 4 bases respectively, with 14 bases between them. CDR1 is SNHLY, CDR2 FYNNEI, per germline. CDR3 length: 14 residues. In DNA, the CDR3 is TGTGCCAGCAGTTCAATGTGGGGCTTCACTGAAGCTTTCTTT. This gives the protein CASSSMWGFTEAFF. The entire variable domain, with the rest obtained from reference TRBV2 and TRBJ1-1, is as follows: EPEVTQTPSHQVTQMGQEVILRCVPISNHLYFYWYRQILGQKVEFLVSFYNNEISEKSEIFDDQFSVERPDGSNFTLKIRSTKLEDSAMYFCASSSMWGFTEAFFGQGTRLTVV.

The chain joins TRBV5-5 to TRBJ1-5, with D uncertain. The CDR3 is made up of 13 amino acids. CDR1 is SGHKS, CDR2 YYEKEE, per germline (reference sequence). V lost 2 bases, J lost 9 bases, and 12 bases lay in between. Here the CDR3 reads CASSFDPLGPQHF. CDR3 DNA: TGTGCCAGCAGCTTTGACCCTCTCGGGCCCCAGCATTTT.

The rearrangement links TRBV5-1 to TRBJ2-3; D gene uncertain. The CDR3 has 15 residues. The V end lost 1 base, the J end lost 0 bases, and 9 bases lay between the germline ends. Looked up from germline, CDR1 is SGHRS and CDR2 is YFSETQ. CDR3: CASSLRLPSTDTQYF. DNA of the CDR3: TGCGCCAGCAGCTTGCGTCTGCCTAGCACAGATACGCAGTATTTT.

This clone appeared a single time. The rearrangement uses TRBV2 and TRBJ2-5, with 12 bases identical to TRBD2. The germline gives CDR1 SNHLY, CDR2 FYNNEI. V lost 5 bases and J lost 10; bases outside the gene matches: 11. The CDR3 has 15 amino acids. CDR3 nucleotide sequence: TGTGCCAGCAGTCCCCTAATGACTAGCGGGAGTTTCCAGTACTTC. It is translated as CASSPLMTSGSFQYF.

J is TRBJ2-3 and V is TRBV19, with TRBD2 matching 8 bases. CDR1 is LNHDA and CDR2 is SQIVND in the germline V gene (reference sequence). With V trimmed by 6 bases and J by 4 bases, 6 bases remained unmatched. The CDR3 spans 14 residues. The CDR3 sequence is CASSLGTSSDTQYF. In DNA form, the CDR3 reads TGTGCCAGTAGCTTAGGGACTAGTTCAGATACGCAGTATTTT.

J is TRBJ2-2 and V is TRBV5-1; tentatively, D is TRBD2 (5 bases). Germline assignment: CDR1 SGHRS and CDR2 YFSETQ. The CDR3 sequence is 15 residues long. Trimming took off 0 bases at V and 3 bases at J, with 9 bases between the two ends. CDR3 in DNA: TGCGCCAGCAGCTTGGCGGCGCGGGACACCGGGGAGCTGTTTTTT. As protein: CASSLAARDTGELFF.